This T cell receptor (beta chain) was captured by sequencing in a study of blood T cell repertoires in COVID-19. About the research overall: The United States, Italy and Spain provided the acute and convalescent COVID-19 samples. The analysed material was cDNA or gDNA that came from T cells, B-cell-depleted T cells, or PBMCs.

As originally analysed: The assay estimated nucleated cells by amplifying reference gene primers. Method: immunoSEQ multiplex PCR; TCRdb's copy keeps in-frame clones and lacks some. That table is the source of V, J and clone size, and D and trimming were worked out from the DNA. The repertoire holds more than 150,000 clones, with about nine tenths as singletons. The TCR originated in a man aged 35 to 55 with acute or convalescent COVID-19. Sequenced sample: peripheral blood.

CDR3 in DNA: TGTGCCAGCAGCCCCCGGGGTGGGAAGAAGGACACTGAAGCTTTCTTT. It specifies CASSPRGGKKDTEAFF. V and J are TRBV11-2 and TRBJ1-1; D not certain. The CDR3 sequence is 16 residues long. Between the trimmed V and J ends, which lost 5 bases and 3 bases, there was a span of 19 bases. Germline V gene lookup returns CDR1 SGHAT and CDR2 FQNNGV.